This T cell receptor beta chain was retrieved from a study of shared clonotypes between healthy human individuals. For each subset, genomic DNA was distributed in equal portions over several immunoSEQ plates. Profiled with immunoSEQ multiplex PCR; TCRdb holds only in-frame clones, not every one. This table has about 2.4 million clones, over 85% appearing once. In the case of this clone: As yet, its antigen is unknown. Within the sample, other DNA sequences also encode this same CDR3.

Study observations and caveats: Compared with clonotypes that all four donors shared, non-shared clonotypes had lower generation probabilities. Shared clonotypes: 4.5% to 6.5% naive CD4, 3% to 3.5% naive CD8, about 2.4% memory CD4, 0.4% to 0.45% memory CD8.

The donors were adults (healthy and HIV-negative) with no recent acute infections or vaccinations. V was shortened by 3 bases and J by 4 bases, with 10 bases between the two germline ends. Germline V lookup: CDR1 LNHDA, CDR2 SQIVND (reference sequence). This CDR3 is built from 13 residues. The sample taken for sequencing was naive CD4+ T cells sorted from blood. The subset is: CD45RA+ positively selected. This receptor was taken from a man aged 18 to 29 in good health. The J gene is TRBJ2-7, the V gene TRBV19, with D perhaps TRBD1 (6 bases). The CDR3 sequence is CASSIGRGYEQYF. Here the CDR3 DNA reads TGTGCCAGTAGTATCGGCAGGGGATACGAGCAGTACTTC.